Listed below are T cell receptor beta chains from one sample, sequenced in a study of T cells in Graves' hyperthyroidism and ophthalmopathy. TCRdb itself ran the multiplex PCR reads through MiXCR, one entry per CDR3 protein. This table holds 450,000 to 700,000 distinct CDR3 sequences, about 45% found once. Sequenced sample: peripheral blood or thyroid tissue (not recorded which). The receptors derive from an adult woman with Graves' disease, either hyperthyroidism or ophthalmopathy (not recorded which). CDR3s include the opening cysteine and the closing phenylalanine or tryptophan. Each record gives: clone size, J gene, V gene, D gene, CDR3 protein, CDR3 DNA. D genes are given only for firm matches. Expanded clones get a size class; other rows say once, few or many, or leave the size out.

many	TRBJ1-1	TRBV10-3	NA	CAIRAGEDVAFF	TGTGCCATCAGGGCAGGGGAGGATGTAGCTTTCTTT
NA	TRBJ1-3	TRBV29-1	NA	CSVEGGGQPPGNTIYF	TGCAGCGTTGAAGGGGGGGGCCAGCCACCTGGAAACACCATATATTTT
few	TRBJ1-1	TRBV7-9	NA	CASSFGGTMNTEAFF	TGTGCCAGCAGCTTCGGTGGGACAATGAACACTGAAGCTTTCTTT
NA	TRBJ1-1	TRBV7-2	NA	CASSVLVELAFF	TGTGCCAGCAGCGTCCTCGTCGAGTTGGCTTTTTTT
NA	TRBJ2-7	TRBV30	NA	CAWSVLNSYEQYF	TGTGCCTGGAGTGTACTCAACTCCTACGAGCAGTACTTC
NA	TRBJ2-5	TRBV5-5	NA	CASSLEDSTQETQYF	TGTGCCAGCAGCTTGGAGGACTCAACCCAAGAGACCCAGTACTTC
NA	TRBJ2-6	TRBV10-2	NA	CARSAYTAGANVLTF	TGTGCCAGGAGCGCCTACACTGCTGGGGCCAACGTCCTGACTTTC
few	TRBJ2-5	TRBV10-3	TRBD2	CAIRTSGSRGGETQYF	TGTGCCATCCGGACTAGCGGGAGTCGGGGAGGAGAGACCCAGTACTTC
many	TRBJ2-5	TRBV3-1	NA	CASSQDNYQETQYF	TGTGCCAGCAGCCAAGACAACTACCAAGAGACCCAGTACTTC
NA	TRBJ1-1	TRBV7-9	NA	CASSLIGPDWTEAFF	TGTGCCAGCAGCTTAATCGGACCAGATTGGACTGAAGCTTTCTTT
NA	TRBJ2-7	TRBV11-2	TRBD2	CASSSPLAGGVYEQYF	TGTGCCAGCAGCTCTCCACTAGCGGGAGGGGTCTACGAGCAGTACTTC
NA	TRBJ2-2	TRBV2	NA	CAGRGDGELFF	TGTGCCGGCAGGGGGGACGGGGAGCTGTTTTTT
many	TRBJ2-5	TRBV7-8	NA	CASSLGPRETQYF	TGTGCCAGCAGCTTAGGCCCTAGGGAGACCCAGTACTTC
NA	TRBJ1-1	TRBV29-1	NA	CSVKGFTEAFF	TGCAGCGTTAAAGGGTTTACTGAAGCTTTCTTT
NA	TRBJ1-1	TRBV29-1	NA	CSSEWVNTEAFF	TGCAGCAGTGAATGGGTGAACACTGAAGCTTTCTTT
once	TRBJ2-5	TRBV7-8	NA	CASSLSGSFETQYF	TGTGCCAGCAGCTTGTCCGGGAGCTTTGAGACCCAGTACTTC
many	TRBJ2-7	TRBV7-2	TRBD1	CASSRGTEPYEQYF	TGTGCCAGCAGTAGAGGGACAGAACCCTACGAGCAGTACTTC
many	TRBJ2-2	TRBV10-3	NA	CAISAGVFAGELFF	TGTGCCATCAGTGCAGGGGTTTTTGCCGGGGAGCTGTTTTTT
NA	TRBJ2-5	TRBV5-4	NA	CASSLGTLGVETQYF	TGTGCCAGCAGCTTGGGTACACTAGGGGTCGAGACCCAGTACTTC
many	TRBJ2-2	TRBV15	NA	CATSRDNNRANTGELFF	TGTGCCACCAGCAGAGATAACAACCGAGCGAACACCGGGGAGCTGTTTTTT
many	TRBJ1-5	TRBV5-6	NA	CASSLKEYNQPQHF	TGTGCCAGCAGCTTGAAGGAGTACAATCAGCCCCAGCATTTT
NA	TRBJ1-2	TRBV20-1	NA	CSATRWPDGYTF	TGCAGTGCCACACGATGGCCGGATGGCTACACCTTC
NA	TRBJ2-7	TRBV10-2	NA	CASSESVFAGTAAVQYF	TGCGCCAGCAGTGAGAGCGTTTTTGCCGGGACGGCCGCCGTGCAGTACTTC
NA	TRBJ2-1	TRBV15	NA	CATSRAADSYNEQFF	TGTGCCACCAGCAGAGCAGCGGACTCCTACAATGAGCAGTTCTTC
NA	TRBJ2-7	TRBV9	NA	CASSGSQGKSYEQYF	TGTGCCAGCAGCGGATCCCAGGGAAAGTCCTACGAGCAGTACTTC
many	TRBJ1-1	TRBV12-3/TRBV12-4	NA	CASSPDSSEAFF	TGTGCCAGCAGCCCAGACAGTTCTGAAGCTTTCTTT
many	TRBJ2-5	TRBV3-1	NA	CASSQDGYQETQYF	TGTGCCAGCAGCCAAGACGGTTACCAAGAGACCCAGTACTTC
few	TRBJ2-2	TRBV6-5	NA	CASRQPGHVTGELFF	TGTGCCAGCAGACAACCGGGACACGTAACCGGGGAGCTGTTTTTT
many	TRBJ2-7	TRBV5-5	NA	CASSLVGEDEQYF	TGTGCCAGCAGCTTGGTAGGGGAGGACGAGCAGTACTTC
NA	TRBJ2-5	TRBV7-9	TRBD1	CASSSHGQGTKATQYF	TGTGCCAGCAGCTCCCACGGACAGGGGACCAAAGCGACCCAGTACTTC
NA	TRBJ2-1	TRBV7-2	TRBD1	CASSLWDRGFNEQFF	TGTGCCAGCAGCTTATGGGACAGGGGCTTCAATGAGCAGTTCTTC